Included here is one T cell receptor (beta chain) sequence, with context. TCRdb used MiXCR to reprocess the reads, holding one entry per CDR3 protein. The sample carries some 100,000 distinct CDR3 sequences, 30% to 35% recorded once. The source of the sample is a study of type 1 regulatory T cells. Study-level information: This in vitro CD4 product, T-allo10, is enriched for Tr1 cells and alloantigen-specific.

From germline, CDR1 is SGHTA and CDR2 FQGNSA. The CDR3 extends over 15 amino acids. The trim removed 3 bases at V and 6 bases at J, leaving 7 bases unmatched. The sample taken for sequencing was CD4+ T cells, either the whole sample or a sorted fraction (not recorded which). The sequence was obtained from a human donor in good health. This rearrangement joins TRBV7-2 to TRBJ2-2, with 7 bases identical to TRBD2. CDR3 DNA: TGTGCCAGCAGCTTTGCGGCGGGAGAATCCGGGGAGCTGTTTTTT. Protein: CASSFAAGESGELFF.